These T cell receptor beta chains were read from a single sample in a study of blood T cells in healthy people across ages. MiXCR, run by TCRdb on the 5' RACE reads, gives a single entry per CDR3 protein. Of approximately 1.5 million distinct CDR3 sequences listed, roughly 43% are singletons. The sequencing input was blood. The receptors shown here come from a woman under 30 in good health. The CDR3 runs from the conserved cysteine through the conserved F or W. The D gene is left open where the match is weak. Not every row has a clone size; where given, it reads once, few, many or a size class.

TGTGCCTGGAGATCGGCAGGGCGTGACCAGCCCCAGCATTTT	CAWRSAGRDQPQHF	few	TRBJ1-5	TRBV30	NA
TGCAGTGCCGAGACAGGGGATCAGCCCCAGCATTTT	CSAETGDQPQHF	NA	TRBJ1-5	TRBV20-1	TRBD1
TGCAGTGCTAGGGACAGCGATAATCAGCCCCAGCATTTT	CSARDSDNQPQHF	few	TRBJ1-5	TRBV20-1	NA
TGTGCCTGTAGCAGGTCGAGGGATTCACCCCTCCACTTT	CACSRSRDSPLHF	NA	TRBJ1-6	TRBV30	NA
TGTGCCAGCAAGCAGGGGATGGACGAGCAGTACTTC	CASKQGMDEQYF	NA	TRBJ2-7	TRBV2	NA
TGTGCCAGCAGTTCCCCCCCCCAACAGGTATTTAGTATTGGAGATACGCAGTATTTT	CASSSPPQQVFSIGDTQYF	NA	TRBJ2-3	TRBV12-3/TRBV12-4	NA
TGCAGCGTGCATCGGGGGGACACTGAAGCTTTCTTT	CSVHRGDTEAFF	NA	TRBJ1-1	TRBV29-1	NA
TGTGCCAGCAGCGTAGCTACAGAGGAGGGTGATGGCTACACCTTC	CASSVATEEGDGYTF	NA	TRBJ1-2	TRBV9	NA
TGTGCCAGCAGCTTGACAGCCAGTAACTATGGCTACACCTTC	CASSLTASNYGYTF	NA	TRBJ1-2	TRBV7-2	NA
TGTGCCAGCAGCTGGGCGTCGGGACAGGAGTTCATGAACACTGAAGCTTTCTTT	CASSWASGQEFMNTEAFF	NA	TRBJ1-1	TRBV12-3/TRBV12-4	TRBD1
TGCAGTGCTAGAGATAGGAGGGGTAACTATGGCTACACCTTC	CSARDRRGNYGYTF	NA	TRBJ1-2	TRBV20-1	NA
TGTGCCAGCAGTTACTACCAGAATCGTTATAGCAATCAGCCCCAGCATTTT	CASSYYQNRYSNQPQHF	NA	TRBJ1-5	TRBV6-6	NA
TGTGCCAGCAGTGTCCGAGCGGATTCCTACGAGCAGTACTTC	CASSVRADSYEQYF	NA	TRBJ2-7	TRBV28	NA
TGTGCCAGCAGTTACAGGATAACCTATGGCTACACCTTC	CASSYRITYGYTF	NA	TRBJ1-2	TRBV6-2/TRBV6-3	NA
TGCAGTGCTAGAGGGGACAACTACGAGCAGTACTTC	CSARGDNYEQYF	few	TRBJ2-7	TRBV20-1	NA
TGCGCCAGCAGCCAAACCCAACAGGGGCTGGGGACCGGGGAGCTGTTTTTT	CASSQTQQGLGTGELFF	NA	TRBJ2-2	TRBV4-3	TRBD1
TGTGCCAGCATGGGAAGCTCCTACGAGCAGTACTTC	CASMGSSYEQYF	many	TRBJ2-7	TRBV27	NA
TGTGCCGGGAGACCGGACACTAATGAGCAGTACTTC	CAGRPDTNEQYF	NA	TRBJ2-7	TRBV30	NA
TGTGCCAGCACTTTACGGTCCTCAGGGACAGATACGCAGTATTTT	CASTLRSSGTDTQYF	NA	TRBJ2-3	TRBV12-3/TRBV12-4	NA
TGTGCCAGCAGTTACCCTAGCGGGAGTATCAAGCAGTACTTC	CASSYPSGSIKQYF	NA	TRBJ2-7	TRBV6-2/TRBV6-3	TRBD2
TGTGCCAGCAGTACTCGACAGGGCTATGAGCAGTTCTTC	CASSTRQGYEQFF	few	TRBJ2-1	TRBV6-5	TRBD1
TGTGCCAGCAGGGCGGGAGGATGCAATGAGCAGTTCTTC	CASRAGGCNEQFF	NA	TRBJ2-1	TRBV28	TRBD2
TGTGCCAGCAGCTTAAAACGGCCCACTGAAGCTTTCTTT	CASSLKRPTEAFF	NA	TRBJ1-1	TRBV7-8	NA
TGTGCCAGCAGTGAATGGTCGTCGAGTCTTTGGAGTACGCAGTATTTT	CASSEWSSSLWSTQYF	NA	TRBJ2-3	TRBV2	NA
TGCGCCAGCAGCCAAATGGGGCAGGGTGTACAAAGCTCCTACGAGCAGTACTTC	CASSQMGQGVQSSYEQYF	NA	TRBJ2-7	TRBV4-1	NA
TGTGCCAGCAGCGGCCAGGGGGCTAACTACGAGCAGTACTTC	CASSGQGANYEQYF	few	TRBJ2-7	TRBV7-9	TRBD1
TGCAGCGTTGTCATAGTTGGCTCTGGGGCCAACGTCCTGACTTTC	CSVVIVGSGANVLTF	NA	TRBJ2-6	TRBV29-1	NA
TGTGCCAGCAGTCCCACCGGGGGACCAACCTACGAGCAGTACTTC	CASSPTGGPTYEQYF	few	TRBJ2-7	TRBV12-3/TRBV12-4	NA
TGTGCCAGCAGCTTAAGCCCTTATGGGGGGGGCAGCCAGCCCCAGCATTTT	CASSLSPYGGGSQPQHF	many	TRBJ1-5	TRBV7-2	NA
TGCGCCAGCAGCCAAGATGGGGGACTACCCTACGGGCAGTACTTC	CASSQDGGLPYGQYF	NA	TRBJ2-5	TRBV4-1	TRBD2
TGTGCCAGCAGCTTAGGCAACAGGGGAATAGAGACCCAGTACTTC	CASSLGNRGIETQYF	NA	TRBJ2-5	TRBV7-2	TRBD1
TGTGCCAGCAGCCAAGATCGGCTAGCGGGGGCCATGGGCAATGAGCAGTTCTTC	CASSQDRLAGAMGNEQFF	NA	TRBJ2-1	TRBV3-1	TRBD2
TGTGCCAGCAGGTTCGGGACTATTGGTCAGCCCCAGCATTTT	CASRFGTIGQPQHF	NA	TRBJ1-5	TRBV6-2/TRBV6-3	NA
TGCAGCGTGGGGGCTAGCGGGAGAATAGATACGCAGTATTTT	CSVGASGRIDTQYF	NA	TRBJ2-3	TRBV29-1	TRBD2
TGTGCCATCAGCTGGGACTATACGCAGTATTTT	CAISWDYTQYF	NA	TRBJ2-3	TRBV14	NA
TGTGCCAGCAGCCCCACACGAAGGGTGGTTGACAATGAGCAGTTCTTC	CASSPTRRVVDNEQFF	NA	TRBJ2-1	TRBV5-6	NA
TGCAGTGCTAGATATCGGGGGACCCTATCCTACGAGCAGTACTTC	CSARYRGTLSYEQYF	NA	TRBJ2-7	TRBV20-1	NA
TGTGCCAGTAGCTCGGGACTACTAGCGGGGGGGCAAGAGACCCAGTACTTC	CASSSGLLAGGQETQYF	NA	TRBJ2-5	TRBV19	TRBD2
TGTGCCAGCAGCTCCCACAGATACAATGAGCAGTTCTTC	CASSSHRYNEQFF	NA	TRBJ2-1	TRBV7-2	NA
TGTGCCAGCAGCCAACGGACAGATGGAAACACCATATATTTT	CASSQRTDGNTIYF	NA	TRBJ1-3	TRBV3-1	NA
TGTGCCAGCAGGGGACTAGCGGGAGACGAGGACTCCTACAATGAGCAGTACTTC	CASRGLAGDEDSYNEQYF	few	TRBJ2-7	TRBV12-3/TRBV12-4	TRBD2
TGTGCCAGCAGCCAAGATGCGGGGATTTTCACCTATGGCTACACCTTC	CASSQDAGIFTYGYTF	NA	TRBJ1-2	TRBV4-2	NA
TGCGCCAGCAGCCAAGATCGCGGAACAGGGGGGTTTTCTGGGGCCAACGTCCTGACTTTC	CASSQDRGTGGFSGANVLTF	NA	TRBJ2-6	TRBV4-3	TRBD1
TGTGCCAGCAGTTTTGGGATCTATAAGCAGTACTTC	CASSFGIYKQYF	NA	TRBJ2-7	TRBV6-2/TRBV6-3	NA
TGTGCCAGCAGTGAGGCCCAGGCCCCGAACACCGGGGAGCTGTTTTTT	CASSEAQAPNTGELFF	few	TRBJ2-2	TRBV25-1	NA
TGCGCCAGCAGCTTGCACAGGGAAGGAGAGACCCAGTACTTC	CASSLHREGETQYF	NA	TRBJ2-5	TRBV5-1	NA
TGCAGTGCTCTCAACACAGGGTCTGGGGCCAACGTCCTGACTTTC	CSALNTGSGANVLTF	NA	TRBJ2-6	TRBV20-1	NA
TGTGCCAGCAGTCACCCTAGCGGGAGGATCGGAGATACGCAGTATTTT	CASSHPSGRIGDTQYF	NA	TRBJ2-3	TRBV7-9	TRBD2
TGTGCCAGCAGCTTAGCATGGGGAACTAGAGGAGATACGCAGTATTTT	CASSLAWGTRGDTQYF	NA	TRBJ2-3	TRBV7-2	NA
TGCAGTGCTTACCGGGACTGGTCACGAGATGAGCAGTTCTTC	CSAYRDWSRDEQFF	NA	TRBJ2-1	TRBV20-1	NA
TGTGCCAGCAGCAAAGTCCCTAGCGGGAGTAGTGAGACCCAGTACTTC	CASSKVPSGSSETQYF	few	TRBJ2-5	TRBV21-1	NA